The 5 T cell receptor beta chains below come from one sample, sequenced in a study of naive and memory T cell subsets. An equimolar mix of two oligonucleotides served as the beta constant-region primer for TRBC1 and TRBC2. In TCRdb, the UMI-ligation and nested PCR reads were re-called with MiXCR into one record per CDR3 protein. The table lists 84,000 or so distinct CDR3 sequences, roughly 7% of them singletons. The source material was central memory CD4+ T cells from blood. These receptors all stem from a human donor in good health.

This clonotype has a count of ten or more. The chain is built from TRBV6-2 or TRBV6-3 and TRBJ1-5; D remains ambiguous. V dropped 6 bases and J dropped 11 bases, with 14 bases sitting between them. The germline V gene encodes CDR1 MNHEY and CDR2 SVGEGT. The CDR3 is made up of 12 amino acids. DNA of the CDR3: TGTGCCAGCAGCACCCTTGGCCGGGCCCAGCATTTT. The encoded protein is CASSTLGRAQHF.

This clonotype has at least ten counts. The rearrangement uses TRBV7-2 and TRBJ2-1, with TRBD2 matching over 8 bases. Germline V gene data show CDR1 as SGHTA and CDR2 as FQGNSA. V lost 5 bases and J lost 15; bases outside the gene matches: 6. The CDR3 totals 11 residues. For the CDR3, the DNA is TGTGCCAGCAGCCCTGGGACTAGGCGGTTCTTC. This sequence encodes CASSPGTRRFF.

This clonotype was observed many times. The V and J genes are TRBV6-2 or TRBV6-3 and TRBJ1-6, with D possibly TRBD1 on 5 matching bases. Trimming cost V 8 bases and J 3 bases, with 14 bases left between them. CDR1 is MNHEY and CDR2 is SVGEGT in the germline V gene. The CDR3 loop spans 15 amino acids. The CDR3: CASGLGHNYNSPLHF. CDR3 DNA: TGTGCCAGCGGCCTAGGACACAACTATAATTCACCCCTCCACTTT.

There are many counts of this clonotype. The chain carries TRBV20-1 and TRBJ1-2; 8 positions agree with TRBD1. This CDR3 is built from 14 residues. The germline V gene encodes CDR1 DFQATT and CDR2 SNEGSKA (reference sequence). Trimming removed 3 bases from V and 2 bases from J; junction bases left unmatched: 5. The CDR3, as DNA: TGCAGTGCTAGTTTAACAGGGGGAAACTATGGCTACACCTTC. Translated, it gives CSASLTGGNYGYTF.

This clonotype was counted between two and nine times. The J gene is TRBJ2-7, the V gene TRBV14, with D unclear. This CDR3 region has 16 residues. Germline CDR1 SGHDN, CDR2 FVKESK. The V end was cut by 1 base, the J end by 4 bases, with 17 bases between. The CDR3 region is CASSQAKLDPPYEQYF. The CDR3 DNA reads as TGTGCCAGCAGCCAAGCAAAATTAGACCCGCCTTACGAGCAGTACTTC.